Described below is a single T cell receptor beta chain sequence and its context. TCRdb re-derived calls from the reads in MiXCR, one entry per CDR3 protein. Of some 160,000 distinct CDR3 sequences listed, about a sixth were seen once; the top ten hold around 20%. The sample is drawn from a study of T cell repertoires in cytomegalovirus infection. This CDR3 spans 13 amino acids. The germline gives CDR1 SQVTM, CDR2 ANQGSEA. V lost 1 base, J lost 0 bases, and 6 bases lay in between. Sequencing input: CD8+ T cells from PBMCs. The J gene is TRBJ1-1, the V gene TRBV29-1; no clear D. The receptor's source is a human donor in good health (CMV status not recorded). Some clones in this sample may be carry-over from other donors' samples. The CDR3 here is CSVEGHLNTEAFF. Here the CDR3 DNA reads TGCAGCGTTGAAGGACACCTGAACACTGAAGCTTTCTTT.